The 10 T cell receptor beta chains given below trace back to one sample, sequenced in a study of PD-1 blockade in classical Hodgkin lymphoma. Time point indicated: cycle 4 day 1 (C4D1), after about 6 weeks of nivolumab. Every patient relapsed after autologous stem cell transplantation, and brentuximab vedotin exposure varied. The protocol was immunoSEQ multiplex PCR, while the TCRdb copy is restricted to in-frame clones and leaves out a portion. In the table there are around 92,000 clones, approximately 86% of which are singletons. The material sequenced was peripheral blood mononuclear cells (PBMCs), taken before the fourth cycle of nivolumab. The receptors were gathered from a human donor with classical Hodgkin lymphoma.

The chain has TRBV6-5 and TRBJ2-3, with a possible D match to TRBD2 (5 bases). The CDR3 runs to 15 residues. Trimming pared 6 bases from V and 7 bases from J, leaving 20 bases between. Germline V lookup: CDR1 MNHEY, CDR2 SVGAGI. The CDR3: CASRPRDAGSHTQYF. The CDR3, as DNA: TGTGCCAGCAGGCCCCGGGATGCCGGGTCCCATACGCAGTATTTT.

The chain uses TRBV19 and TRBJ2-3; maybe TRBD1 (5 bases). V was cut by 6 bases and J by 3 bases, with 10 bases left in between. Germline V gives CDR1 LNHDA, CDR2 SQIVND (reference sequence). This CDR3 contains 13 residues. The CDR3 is CASRNRQTDTQYF. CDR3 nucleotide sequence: TGTGCCAGTAGGAACCGACAGACAGATACGCAGTATTTT.

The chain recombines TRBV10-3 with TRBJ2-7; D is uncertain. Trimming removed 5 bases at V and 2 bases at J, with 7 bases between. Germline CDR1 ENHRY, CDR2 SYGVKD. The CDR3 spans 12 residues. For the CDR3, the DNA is TGTGCCATCAGTCTCACCACCTACGAGCAGTACTTC. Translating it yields CAISLTTYEQYF.

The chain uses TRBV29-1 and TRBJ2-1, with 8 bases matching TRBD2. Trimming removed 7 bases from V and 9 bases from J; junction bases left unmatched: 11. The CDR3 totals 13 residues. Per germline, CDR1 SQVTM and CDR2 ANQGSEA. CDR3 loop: CSAGLGTRAEQFF. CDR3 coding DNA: TGCAGCGCCGGATTAGGGACTAGGGCTGAGCAGTTCTTC.

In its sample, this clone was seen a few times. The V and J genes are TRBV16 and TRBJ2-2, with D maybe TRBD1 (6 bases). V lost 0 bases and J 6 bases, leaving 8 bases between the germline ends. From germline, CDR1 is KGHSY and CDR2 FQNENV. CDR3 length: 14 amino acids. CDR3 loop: CASSQSGAAGELFF. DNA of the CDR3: TGTGCCAGCAGCCAATCGGGGGCGGCCGGGGAGCTGTTTTTT. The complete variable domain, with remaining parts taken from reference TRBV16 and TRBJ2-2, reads GEEVAQTPKHLVRGEGQKAKLYCAPIKGHSYVFWYQQVLKNEFKFLISFQNENVFDETGMPKERFSAKCLPNSPCSLEIQATKLEDSAVYFCASSQSGAAGELFFGEGSRLTVL.

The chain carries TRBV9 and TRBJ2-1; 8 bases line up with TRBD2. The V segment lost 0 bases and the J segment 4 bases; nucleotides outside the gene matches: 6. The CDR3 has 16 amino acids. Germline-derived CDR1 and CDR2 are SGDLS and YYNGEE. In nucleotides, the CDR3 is TGTGCCAGCAGCGTAGCTCTCGCGGGAGGTTACAATGAGCAGTTCTTC. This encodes CASSVALAGGYNEQFF.

The CDR3 DNA is TGTGCCAGCAGATCCGGTTCCAGGGTGGCATATGGCTACACCTTC. This encodes CASRSGSRVAYGYTF. This chain links TRBV6-5 with TRBJ1-2; D possibly corresponds to TRBD1 (5 bases). CDR3 size: 15 residues. CDR1 is MNHEY and CDR2 is SVGAGI in the germline V gene. Trimming shortened V by 6 bases and J by 5 bases, and 19 bases separated the two germline ends.

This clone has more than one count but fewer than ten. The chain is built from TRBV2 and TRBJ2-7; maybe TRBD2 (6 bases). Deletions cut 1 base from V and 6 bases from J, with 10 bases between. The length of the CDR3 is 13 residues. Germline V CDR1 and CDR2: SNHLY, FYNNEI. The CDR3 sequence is CASSEGRVPEQYF. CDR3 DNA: TGTGCCAGCAGTGAAGGGAGGGTCCCCGAGCAGTACTTC.

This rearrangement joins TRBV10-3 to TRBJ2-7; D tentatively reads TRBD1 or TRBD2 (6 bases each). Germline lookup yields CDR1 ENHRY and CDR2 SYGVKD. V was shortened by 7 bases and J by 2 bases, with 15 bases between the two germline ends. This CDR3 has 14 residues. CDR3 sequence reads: CAINPGGGTYEQYF. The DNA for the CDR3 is TGTGCCATCAATCCAGGAGGGGGGACCTACGAGCAGTACTTC.

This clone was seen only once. The CDR3 region has the DNA TGCAGCGTTGCCGGGACAGGGTCTGAGCAGTTCTTC. As protein: CSVAGTGSEQFF. V usage is TRBV29-1 and J usage is TRBJ2-1; the match to TRBD1 covers 9 bases. With 4 bases clipped from V and 9 bases from J, the junction kept 4 bases outside the gene matches. Germline CDR1 is SQVTM and CDR2 is ANQGSEA. The CDR3 is made up of 12 amino acids.